A selection of T cell receptor beta chains follows, all from one sample in a study of T cells after yellow fever vaccination. From the 5' RACE reads, TCRdb called clonotypes with MiXCR, one entry per CDR3 protein. Here the sample spans about 69,000 distinct CDR3 sequences, around 6.2% being singletons. Source: CD4+ T cells sorted from PBMCs, taken less than 16 days after the first yellow fever vaccination. The receptors here all came from a man between 18 and 35 years old who received the YFV17D yellow fever vaccine. Each CDR3 is given with its conserved first and last residue. The D gene is left open where the match is weak. Clone size appears in some rows only: once, few, many, or a class for an expanded clone.

CDR3 length	D gene	V gene	clone size	J gene	CDR3 protein	CDR3 DNA
13	-	TRBV4-3	many	TRBJ1-2	CASSQDRGRGYTF	TGCGCCAGCAGCCAAGACAGGGGAAGGGGCTACACCTTC
11	-	TRBV5-6	many	TRBJ2-3	CASSLGDAQYF	TGTGCCAGCAGCTTGGGAGATGCGCAGTATTTT
14	-	TRBV20-1	many	TRBJ2-5	CSARERTAQETQYF	TGCAGTGCTAGAGAGAGGACAGCACAAGAGACCCAGTACTTC
13	-	TRBV9	many	TRBJ2-1	CASSVATLNEQFF	TGTGCCAGCAGCGTAGCTACCCTTAATGAGCAGTTCTTC
12	-	TRBV20-1	many	TRBJ1-6	CSASGDNSPLHF	TGCAGTGCTAGCGGGGATAATTCACCCCTCCACTTT
17	-	TRBV15	many	TRBJ2-2	CATSRERYSLNTGELFF	TGTGCCACCAGCAGAGAACGGTACAGCCTTAACACCGGGGAGCTGTTTTTT
15	TRBD1	TRBV29-1	many	TRBJ2-2	CSSSGTGGHTGELFF	TGCAGCTCCTCCGGGACAGGGGGCCACACCGGGGAGCTGTTTTTT
13	-	TRBV29-1	-	TRBJ2-5	CSVAAGFGETQYF	TGCAGCGTTGCTGCGGGGTTTGGGGAGACCCAGTACTTC
12	-	TRBV7-6	many	TRBJ1-6	CASSFPNSPLHF	TGTGCCAGCAGCTTTCCGAATTCACCCCTCCACTTT
15	-	TRBV5-1	many	TRBJ2-3	CASSLESRPTDTQYF	TGCGCCAGCAGCTTGGAATCCAGGCCCACAGATACGCAGTATTTT
14	TRBD1	TRBV9	few	TRBJ2-5	CASSASQGGETQYF	TGTGCCAGCAGCGCGTCACAGGGGGGTGAGACCCAGTACTTC
15	TRBD1	TRBV6-2/TRBV6-3	many	TRBJ1-2	CASSPTGDRVIGYTF	TGTGCCAGCAGTCCGACCGGGGACAGGGTAATCGGCTACACCTTC
15	TRBD1	TRBV18	many	TRBJ1-3	CASSRDSAGRNTIYF	TGTGCCAGCTCACGGGACAGCGCGGGGCGAAACACCATATATTTT
14	-	TRBV28	many	TRBJ1-2	CASSFPEPGDGYTF	TGTGCCAGCAGTTTCCCAGAGCCAGGGGATGGCTACACCTTC
15	TRBD1	TRBV12-3/TRBV12-4	many	TRBJ1-6	CASSDRDSHNSPLHF	TGTGCCAGCAGTGACCGGGACAGCCATAATTCACCCCTCCACTTT
15	-	TRBV28	many	TRBJ1-2	CASSFNRGNSGGYTF	TGTGCCAGCAGTTTTAATCGCGGGAATTCTGGTGGCTACACCTTC
15	-	TRBV10-3	many	TRBJ1-5	CAISESKGGNQPQHF	TGTGCCATCAGTGAGTCGAAGGGGGGAAATCAGCCCCAGCATTTT
11	-	TRBV20-1	many	TRBJ2-5	CSAEGVETQYF	TGCAGTGCCGAGGGTGTGGAGACCCAGTACTTC
13	-	TRBV7-7	many	TRBJ1-4	CASSLGREEKLFF	TGTGCCAGCAGCTTAGGCAGGGAAGAAAAACTGTTTTTT
11	-	TRBV5-4	few	TRBJ1-1	CASSLFGEAFF	TGTGCCAGCAGCTTGTTCGGTGAAGCTTTCTTT
14	TRBD2	TRBV7-2	many	TRBJ2-1	CASHPGGPNNEQFF	TGTGCCAGCCACCCGGGGGGGCCAAACAATGAGCAGTTCTTC
17	TRBD1	TRBV4-2	many	TRBJ1-2	CASSTLTGARGNYGYTF	TGTGCCAGCAGCACCCTGACAGGGGCCAGGGGCAACTATGGCTACACCTTC
14	-	TRBV3-1	few	TRBJ1-6	CASSHAGYNSPLHF	TGTGCCAGCAGCCATGCGGGCTATAATTCACCCCTCCACTTT
17	-	TRBV20-1	many	TRBJ2-4	CSARPPSGRLAKNIQYF	TGCAGTGCTAGGCCCCCTTCGGGGCGGCTAGCCAAAAACATTCAGTACTTC
14	-	TRBV7-2	many	TRBJ1-1	CASSLRAQNTEAFF	TGTGCCAGCAGCTTAAGGGCCCAGAACACTGAAGCTTTCTTT
14	-	TRBV6-1	many	TRBJ1-1	CASSEGAGRTEAFF	TGTGCCAGCAGTGAAGGTGCAGGAAGAACTGAAGCTTTCTTT
13	-	TRBV28	many	TRBJ2-3	CASNPRVLDTQYF	TGTGCCAGCAATCCCCGGGTTTTAGATACGCAGTATTTT
13	-	TRBV7-2	many	TRBJ1-2	CASSEGFINGYTF	TGTGCCAGCAGCGAGGGGTTTATCAATGGCTACACCTTC
15	TRBD2	TRBV5-1	many	TRBJ2-1	CASSLGTSGGDEQFF	TGCGCCAGCAGCTTGGGGACTAGCGGGGGGGATGAGCAGTTCTTC
15	TRBD2	TRBV7-2	many	TRBJ2-5	CASSPTAGGLETQYF	TGTGCCAGCAGCCCGACAGCGGGGGGGTTGGAGACCCAGTACTTC
14	TRBD1	TRBV20-1	many	TRBJ1-2	CSARTGSSNYGYTF	TGCAGTGCGCGGACAGGGAGTAGTAACTATGGCTACACCTTC
15	TRBD1	TRBV6-1	few	TRBJ1-1	CASSEAPDRGTEAFF	TGTGCCAGCAGTGAGGCCCCGGACAGGGGCACTGAAGCTTTCTTT
13	-	TRBV14	many	TRBJ1-1	CASSQDGPLGAFF	TGTGCCAGCAGCCAAGACGGACCCCTAGGAGCTTTCTTT
17	TRBD1	TRBV9	many	TRBJ1-2	CASSVDGRPGGEGGYTF	TGTGCCAGCAGCGTAGACGGTCGGCCAGGGGGAGAGGGTGGCTACACCTTC
14	-	TRBV27	many	TRBJ2-1	CASSSGLRYNEQFF	TGTGCCAGCAGTTCGGGACTTCGATACAATGAGCAGTTCTTC
13	-	TRBV7-2	many	TRBJ2-1	CASSFPDFHEQFF	TGTGCCAGCAGCTTCCCGGACTTTCACGAGCAGTTCTTC
14	-	TRBV10-3	many	TRBJ1-5	CAIQAAGGNQPQHF	TGTGCCATCCAGGCGGCGGGCGGCAATCAGCCCCAGCATTTT
14	TRBD2	TRBV6-2/TRBV6-3	many	TRBJ2-5	CASVNAGDQETQYF	TGTGCCAGCGTTAATGCGGGGGATCAAGAGACCCAGTACTTC
14	TRBD1	TRBV12-3/TRBV12-4	many	TRBJ1-5	CASSWTRGNQPQHF	TGTGCCAGCAGTTGGACCAGGGGGAATCAGCCCCAGCATTTT
15	TRBD2	TRBV25-1	many	TRBJ2-1	CASSEWRGGNNEQFF	TGTGCCAGCAGTGAATGGCGGGGGGGGAACAATGAGCAGTTCTTC
11	-	TRBV6-5	many	TRBJ1-1	CASTGNFEAFF	TGTGCCAGCACGGGGAACTTTGAAGCTTTCTTT
10	-	TRBV2	many	TRBJ1-4	CASTKEKLFF	TGTGCCAGCACAAAGGAAAAACTGTTTTTT
16	-	TRBV9	many	TRBJ1-3	CASSGRASFSGNTIYF	TGTGCCAGCAGCGGAAGGGCCTCCTTCTCTGGAAACACCATATATTTT
13	TRBD1	TRBV12-5	many	TRBJ2-5	CASGSGTAETQYF	TGTGCTAGTGGTTCCGGGACAGCGGAGACCCAGTACTTC
16	-	TRBV7-2	many	TRBJ1-1	CASSLWAATLNTEAFF	TGTGCCAGCAGCTTATGGGCAGCGACCCTGAACACTGAAGCTTTCTTT
12	-	TRBV6-1	many	TRBJ1-2	CASSEARYGYTF	TGTGCCAGCAGTGAAGCACGATATGGCTACACCTTC
15	TRBD2	TRBV5-1	many	TRBJ2-7	CASSLTVAGDGEQYF	TGCGCCAGCAGCTTGACGGTAGCGGGGGACGGCGAGCAGTACTTC
14	-	TRBV20-1	many	TRBJ1-2	CSSSERQGGRGYTF	TGCAGTTCCTCGGAGCGCCAGGGAGGTCGGGGCTACACCTTC
13	-	TRBV5-6	many	TRBJ1-1	CASSPQMNTEAFF	TGTGCCAGCAGTCCACAGATGAACACTGAAGCTTTCTTT
15	-	TRBV6-2/TRBV6-3	many	TRBJ2-5	CASSYNVGGGETQYF	TGTGCCAGCAGTTACAACGTAGGTGGAGGGGAGACCCAGTACTTC
17	-	TRBV7-3	many	TRBJ1-1	CASSLNGMGEATTEAFF	TGTGCCAGCAGCTTAAATGGGATGGGGGAAGCGACCACTGAAGCTTTCTTT
15	TRBD1	TRBV12-3/TRBV12-4	many	TRBJ1-6	CASSSGQGTNSPLHF	TGTGCCAGCAGTTCGGGACAGGGAACTAATTCACCCCTCCACTTT
14	-	TRBV12-3/TRBV12-4	many	TRBJ1-3	CASSLWSSGNTIYF	TGTGCCAGCAGTTTATGGAGCTCTGGAAACACCATATATTTT
15	-	TRBV6-1	many	TRBJ1-1	CASSEARRGGTEAFF	TGTGCCAGCAGTGAAGCACGCCGAGGGGGCACTGAAGCTTTCTTT
13	-	TRBV5-1	many	TRBJ2-4	CASSPLAKNIQYF	TGCGCCAGCAGCCCTTTAGCCAAAAACATTCAGTACTTC
14	-	TRBV11-2	many	TRBJ2-1	CASSLGGGGNEQFF	TGTGCCAGCAGCTTAGGAGGGGGTGGCAATGAGCAGTTCTTC
12	-	TRBV12-3/TRBV12-4	many	TRBJ1-2	CASSGSYYGYTF	TGTGCCAGCAGTGGGTCGTACTATGGCTACACCTTC